In its sample, the clone carrying this T cell receptor (beta chain) was seen many times. Its specificity is not known. Each CDR3 protein gets one entry after TCRdb re-called the reads with MiXCR. The sample yields about 400,000 distinct CDR3 sequences, 15% to 20% seen once. This specimen comes from a study of T cell repertoires in cytomegalovirus infection. Study-wide results and limits: Public TCR beta family frequency separated CMV-and-HLA carriers, including in an independent cohort.

CDR1 and CDR2 (germline): SGHTA, FQGNSA. After removal of 4 bases from V and 5 bases from J, the junction contained 10 bases not matched to a gene. The CDR3 extends over 16 amino acids. V gene TRBV7-2 combines with J gene TRBJ2-1, with TRBD1 identical over 8 bases. The sequence was obtained from a human donor in good health (CMV status not recorded). Some clones in this sample may be carry-over from other donors' samples. The material sequenced was PBMCs. The CDR3 protein is CASSWPGQGIDNEQFF. The CDR3 nucleotides read TGTGCCAGCAGCTGGCCCGGACAGGGTATAGACAATGAGCAGTTCTTC.